This T cell receptor (beta chain) stems from a study of CD8+ T cells in alopecia areata. In the study overall: Tofacitinib ran 6 to 18 months, followed by 6 months off drug.

Extracted RNA was reverse transcribed, and the resulting cDNA served as sequencing template. Profiled with immunoSEQ multiplex PCR; TCRdb holds only in-frame clones, not every one. The data contain 95,000 to 110,000 clones, roughly 84% of them seen just once; the ten biggest clones take up around 25%. Sample treatment: oral pan-JAK inhibitor, 5-10 mg twice daily. The CDR3 totals 13 residues. Germline CDR1 reads MGHRA; CDR2 reads YSYEKL. The V gene lost 3 bases and the J gene lost 2 bases, with 7 bases spanning the gap. The material was CD8+ T cells sorted from blood, obtained at week 24, from a patient treated with tofacitinib. The rearrangement joins TRBV4-1 to TRBJ1-2; D might be TRBD1 (5 bases). This receptor was identified in a human donor with alopecia areata. CDR3 amino acids: CASSHRVNYGYTF. The DNA for the CDR3 is TGCGCCAGCAGCCACAGGGTGAACTATGGCTACACCTTC.